A single sample is the source of the 20 T cell receptor beta chains below, sequenced in a study of control samples from healthy donors and cancer patients. Using immunoSEQ multiplex PCR, the repertoire was profiled, and TCRdb retains in-frame clones only, with some absent. Here the sample spans under 450,000 clones, 90% being singletons. The sequenced sample was PBMCs. The origin of the receptors is a man aged 35 to 55 with head and neck cancer.

The rearrangement links TRBV6-4 to TRBJ2-2; 7 bases line up with TRBD1. In germline, CDR1 is MRHNA, CDR2 SNTAGT. The ends lost 8 bases at V and 5 bases at J; junction bases unmatched: 8. The CDR3 extends over 14 amino acids. The CDR3 DNA reads as TGTGCCAGCTCCCGGGACAGATTAACCGGGGAGCTGTTTTTT. Its translation: CASSRDRLTGELFF.

The genes are TRBV5-1 and TRBJ2-1; D may be TRBD2 (5 bases). Germline V lookup: CDR1 SGHRS, CDR2 YFSETQ. The V and J ends lost 5 bases and 9 bases respectively, with 9 bases between them. The CDR3 sequence is 11 residues long. The CDR3 spells CASRSGLEQFF. The CDR3 bases are TGCGCCAGCAGATCCGGACTTGAGCAGTTCTTC.

The chain has TRBV5-6 and TRBJ2-7; 7 bases align to TRBD2. CDR1 SGHDT and CDR2 YYEEEE come from the germline V gene. J was trimmed by 0 bases and V by 6 bases; bases with no gene match: 6. CDR3 length: 14 amino acids. The CDR3 nucleotides read TGTGCCAGCAATGAAGCGGGGAGCTCCTACGAGCAGTACTTC. It translates to CASNEAGSSYEQYF.

J is TRBJ1-2 and V is TRBV28; D is uncertain. Germline CDR1 reads MDHEN; CDR2 reads SYDVKM. The length of the CDR3 is 13 residues. The V end was cut by 4 bases, the J end by 4 bases, with 10 bases between. The CDR3 DNA reads TGTGCCAGCAGTTCGGACGTAGCCTATGGCTACACCTTC. It specifies CASSSDVAYGYTF.

V gene TRBV3-1 (or the pseudogene TRBV3-2) combines with J gene TRBJ1-4; D perhaps matches TRBD1 (5 bases). Germline CDR1 is LGHDT and CDR2 is YNNKEL (reference sequence). Trimming shortened V by 1 base and J by 8 bases, and 14 bases separated the two germline ends. The CDR3 has 15 amino acids. The CDR3 loop is CASSQGSGGAEKLFF. The CDR3 DNA is TGTGCCAGCAGCCAAGGAAGCGGAGGGGCAGAAAAACTGTTTTTT.

The CDR3 DNA reads TGTGCCAGCATGAGTCCAATGGGGCAAGAGACCCAGTACTTC. Translation: CASMSPMGQETQYF. This chain connects TRBV28 to TRBJ2-5; D remains ambiguous. The CDR3 length is 14 residues. Germline V gene data show CDR1 as MDHEN and CDR2 as SYDVKM. V lost 7 bases to trimming and J lost 2 bases, with 14 bases between them.

This sequence joins TRBV4-2 and TRBJ2-3, with 13 positions matching TRBD2. The germline V gene encodes CDR1 LGHNA and CDR2 YNFKEQ. The CDR3 has 18 amino acids. The V segment lost 0 bases and the J segment 3 bases; nucleotides outside the gene matches: 6. The CDR3 region has the DNA TGTGCCAGCAGCCAAGAATGGACTAGCGGGAGCAATACAGATACGCAGTATTTT. Encoded protein: CASSQEWTSGSNTDTQYF.

The rearrangement uses TRBV6-4 and TRBJ1-5; no reliable D call. With 0 bases removed from V and 6 bases from J, the gap between germline ends came to 6 bases. This CDR3 comprises 13 residues. Per the germline V gene, CDR1 is MRHNA and CDR2 is SNTAGT. CDR3 amino acids: CASSDSWGQPQHF. As DNA, the CDR3 is TGTGCCAGCAGTGACTCCTGGGGTCAGCCCCAGCATTTT.

The J gene is TRBJ2-7, the V gene TRBV14; 12 bases line up with TRBD2. The CDR3 runs 16 residues. Germline V CDR1 and CDR2: SGHDN, FVKESK. The ends lost 2 bases at V and 5 bases at J; junction bases unmatched: 7. CDR3 sequence: CASSQLPTSGRDEQYF. In nucleotides, the CDR3 is TGTGCCAGCAGCCAACTCCCGACTAGCGGGAGAGACGAGCAGTACTTC. Complete variable domain (other parts from reference TRBV14 and TRBJ2-7): EAGVTQFPSHSVIEKGQTVTLRCDPISGHDNLYWYRRVMGKEIKFLLHFVKESKQDESGMPNNRFLAERTGGTYSTLKVQPAELEDSGVYFCASSQLPTSGRDEQYFGPGTRLTVT.

This clone turned up a few times. This chain connects TRBV25-1 to TRBJ2-5; D unclear. CDR3 length equals 14 residues. Germline V gene sequence: CDR1 MGHDK, CDR2 SYGVNS. The germline V and J ends were trimmed by 2 bases and 1 base, with 8 bases remaining between them. The CDR3 DNA reads as TGTGCCAGCAGTGAAGGCGGCACCCAAGAGACCCAGTACTTC. Its protein is CASSEGGTQETQYF.

The chain recombines TRBV6-2 or TRBV6-3 with TRBJ2-7; D is unclear. This CDR3 contains 12 residues. Trimming removed 5 bases at V and 2 bases at J, with 7 bases between. Germline CDR1 is MNHEY and CDR2 is SVGEGT. CDR3 protein: CASSGLAYEQYF. The CDR3 DNA is TGTGCCAGCAGTGGCCTAGCCTACGAGCAGTACTTC.

V is TRBV11-2 and J is TRBJ2-5; 7 positions agree with TRBD1. J gave up 1 base and V 2 bases, and 10 bases lay outside the gene matches. The CDR3 spans 17 residues. Per germline, CDR1 SGHAT and CDR2 FQNNGV. The CDR3 protein is CASSLPIGGRAQETQYF. The DNA of the CDR3 is TGTGCCAGCAGCTTACCGATAGGGGGCAGGGCCCAAGAGACCCAGTACTTC.

This chain links TRBV2 with TRBJ1-4; 7 bases are shared with TRBD1. V lost 6 bases to trimming and J lost 4 bases; unmatched junction nucleotides: 8. CDR3 length: 15 amino acids. Germline CDR1 is SNHLY and CDR2 is FYNNEI. The CDR3 region is CASRTSDRRNEKLFF. CDR3 sequence (DNA): TGTGCCAGCAGAACTTCGGACAGGCGTAATGAAAAACTGTTTTTT.

The chain recombines TRBV28 with TRBJ1-4; no definite D call. The germline CDR1 and CDR2 sequences are MDHEN and SYDVKM. This CDR3 has 14 amino acids. Trimming pared 4 bases from V and 0 bases from J, leaving 6 bases between. CDR3 bases: TGTGCCAGCAGTTCACCGTCAACTAATGAAAAACTGTTTTTT. This encodes CASSSPSTNEKLFF.

The table lists this clone with many counts. The V call is TRBV4-1, the J call TRBJ2-1; D is tentatively TRBD1 or TRBD2 (5 bases each). V dropped 4 bases and J dropped 4 bases, with 17 bases sitting between them. CDR3 length: 16 amino acids. CDR1 is MGHRA and CDR2 is YSYEKL in the germline V gene. The CDR3 region is CASSPLGLGDYNEQFF. Here the CDR3 DNA reads TGCGCCAGCAGCCCCTTGGGGTTGGGGGATTACAATGAGCAGTTCTTC.

V gene TRBV11-2 combines with J gene TRBJ2-7; D tentatively fits TRBD1 or TRBD2 (5 bases each). V shed 6 bases and J shed 1 base, with 10 bases lying between them. The CDR3 runs to 13 residues. Germline loops: CDR1 SGHAT, CDR2 FQNNGV. The CDR3 nucleotides read TGTGCCAGCAGGGGGGTCGGGTCCTACGAGCAGTACTTC. This gives the protein CASRGVGSYEQYF. The full variable domain, with the rest looked up from reference TRBV11-2 and TRBJ2-7, is EAGVAQSPRYKIIEKRQSVAFWCNPISGHATLYWYQQILGQGPKLLIQFQNNGVVDDSQLPKDRFSAERLKGVDSTLKIQPAKLEDSAVYLCASRGVGSYEQYFGPGTRLTVT.

The chain employs TRBV19 and TRBJ1-2; D is perhaps TRBD1 (5 bases). Germline V lookup: CDR1 LNHDA, CDR2 SQIVND (reference sequence). This CDR3 region has 13 residues. V lost 5 bases and J 4 bases, leaving 11 bases between the germline ends. The CDR3 bases are TGTGCCAGTAGTGTGACAGCACTCTATGGCTACACCTTC. This encodes CASSVTALYGYTF.

This clone was detected only once. The chain carries TRBV5-8 and TRBJ1-5; perhaps TRBD1 as D (5 bases). The germline CDR1 and CDR2 sequences are SGHTS and YDEGEE. The V end was cut by 4 bases, the J end by 5 bases, with 13 bases between. The CDR3 runs to 14 residues. CDR3 DNA: TGTGCCAGCAGCCATCGGGACGGAGATCAGCCCCAGCATTTT. Protein sequence: CASSHRDGDQPQHF.

This clone was picked up one time. The chain uses TRBV28 and TRBJ2-1; D gene uncertain. V lost 3 bases and J lost 2, with 8 bases in between. Germline V CDR1 and CDR2: MDHEN, SYDVKM. The CDR3 contains 14 residues. CDR3 protein: CASSFSGPYNEQFF. The CDR3 region has the DNA TGTGCCAGCAGTTTCTCAGGCCCCTACAATGAGCAGTTCTTC.

DNA of the CDR3: TGTGCCAGCAGTGAACAGGGGACAGTCAGACGCCGCGGCTACACCTTC. Encoded protein: CASSEQGTVRRRGYTF. The chain carries TRBV6-1 and TRBJ1-2; the match to TRBD1 covers 7 bases. Trimming took 2 bases from V and 8 from J; bases not matched to a gene: 14. Germline V gene data show CDR1 as MNHNS and CDR2 as SASEGT. The CDR3 has 16 amino acids.